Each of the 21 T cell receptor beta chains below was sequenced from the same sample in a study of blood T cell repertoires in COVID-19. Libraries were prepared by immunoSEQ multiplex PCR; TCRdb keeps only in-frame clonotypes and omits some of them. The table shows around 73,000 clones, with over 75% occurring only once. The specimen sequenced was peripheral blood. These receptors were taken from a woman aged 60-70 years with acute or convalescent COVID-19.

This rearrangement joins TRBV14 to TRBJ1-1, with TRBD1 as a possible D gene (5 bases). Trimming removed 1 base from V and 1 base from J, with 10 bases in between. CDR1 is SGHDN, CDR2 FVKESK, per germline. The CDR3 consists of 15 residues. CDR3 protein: CASSQAGRENTEAFF. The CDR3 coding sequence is TGTGCCAGCAGCCAAGCTGGCAGGGAGAACACTGAAGCTTTCTTT.

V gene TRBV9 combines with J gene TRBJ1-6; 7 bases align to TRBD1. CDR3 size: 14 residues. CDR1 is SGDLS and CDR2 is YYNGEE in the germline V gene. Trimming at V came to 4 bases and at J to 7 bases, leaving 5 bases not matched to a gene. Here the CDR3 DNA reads TGTGCCAGCAGCCGGGACAGAGCGAATTCACCCCTCCACTTT. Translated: CASSRDRANSPLHF.

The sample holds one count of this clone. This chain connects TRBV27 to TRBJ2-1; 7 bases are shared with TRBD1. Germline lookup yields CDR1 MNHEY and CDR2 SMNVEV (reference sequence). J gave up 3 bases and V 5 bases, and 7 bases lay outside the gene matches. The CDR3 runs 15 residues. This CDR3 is CASSPSTGHYNEQFF. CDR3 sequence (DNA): TGTGCCAGCAGTCCCTCGACAGGGCACTACAATGAGCAGTTCTTC.

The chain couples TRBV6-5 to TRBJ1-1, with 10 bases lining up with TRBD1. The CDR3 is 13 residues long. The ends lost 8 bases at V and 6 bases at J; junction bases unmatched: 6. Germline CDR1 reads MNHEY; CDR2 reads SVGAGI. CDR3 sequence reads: CASEDRGRAEAFF. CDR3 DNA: TGTGCCAGCGAAGACAGGGGGCGAGCTGAAGCTTTCTTT.

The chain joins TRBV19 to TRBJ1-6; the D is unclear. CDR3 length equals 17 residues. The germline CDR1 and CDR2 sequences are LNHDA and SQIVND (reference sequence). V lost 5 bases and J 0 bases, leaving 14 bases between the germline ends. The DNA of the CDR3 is TGTGCCAGTAGTGATGCGGGCGGGAGCTCCTATAATTCACCCCTCCACTTT. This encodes CASSDAGGSSYNSPLHF.

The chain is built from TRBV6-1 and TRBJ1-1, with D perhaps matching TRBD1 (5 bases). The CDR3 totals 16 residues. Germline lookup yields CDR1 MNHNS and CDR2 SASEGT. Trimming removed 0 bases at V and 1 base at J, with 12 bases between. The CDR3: CASSEAAVGGNTEAFF. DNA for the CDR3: TGTGCCAGCAGTGAAGCGGCGGTGGGGGGGAACACTGAAGCTTTCTTT.

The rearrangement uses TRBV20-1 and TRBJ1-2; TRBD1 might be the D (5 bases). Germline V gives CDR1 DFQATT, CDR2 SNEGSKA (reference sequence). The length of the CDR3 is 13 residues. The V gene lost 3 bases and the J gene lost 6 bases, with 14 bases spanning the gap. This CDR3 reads CSASTPGRDGYTF. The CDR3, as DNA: TGCAGTGCTAGTACCCCAGGCAGGGATGGCTACACCTTC.

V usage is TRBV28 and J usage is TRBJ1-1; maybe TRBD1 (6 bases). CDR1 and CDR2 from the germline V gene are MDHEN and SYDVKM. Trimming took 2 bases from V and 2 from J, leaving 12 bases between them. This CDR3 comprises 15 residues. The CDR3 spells CASSLGGQFNTEAFF. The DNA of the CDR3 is TGTGCCAGCAGTTTAGGCGGACAGTTTAACACTGAAGCTTTCTTT.

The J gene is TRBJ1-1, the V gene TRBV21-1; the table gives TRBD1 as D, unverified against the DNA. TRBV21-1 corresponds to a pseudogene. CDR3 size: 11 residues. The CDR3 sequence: CAIPRGTEAFF. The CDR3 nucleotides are TGTGCCATCCCGAGGGGGACTGAAGCTTTCTTT.

The CDR3 reads CASSVGQYSGNTIYF. The CDR3 bases are TGTGCCAGCAGCGTAGGGCAGTACTCTGGAAACACCATATATTTT. The V call is TRBV9, the J call TRBJ1-3; D ambiguous. Per the germline V gene, CDR1 is SGDLS and CDR2 is YYNGEE. V lost 0 bases and J lost 0, with 7 bases in between. The CDR3 length is 15 residues.

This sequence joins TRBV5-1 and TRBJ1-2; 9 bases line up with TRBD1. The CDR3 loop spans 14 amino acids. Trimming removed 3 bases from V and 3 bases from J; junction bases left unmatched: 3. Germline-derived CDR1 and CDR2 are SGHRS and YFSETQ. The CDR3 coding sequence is TGCGCCAGCAGCTGGGACAGGGCGGACTATGGCTACACCTTC. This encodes CASSWDRADYGYTF. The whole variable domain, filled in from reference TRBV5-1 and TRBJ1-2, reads KAGVTQTPRYLIKTRGQQVTLSCSPISGHRSVSWYQQTPGQGLQFLFEYFSETQRNKGNFPGRFSGRQFSNSRSEMNVSTLELGDSALYLCASSWDRADYGYTFGSGTRLTVV.

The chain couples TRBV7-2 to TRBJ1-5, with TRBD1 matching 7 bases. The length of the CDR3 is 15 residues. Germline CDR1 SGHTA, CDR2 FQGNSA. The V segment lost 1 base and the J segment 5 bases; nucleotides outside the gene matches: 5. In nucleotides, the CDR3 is TGTGCCAGCAGCTTAGTCACAGGGGTTGATCAGCCCCAGCATTTT. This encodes CASSLVTGVDQPQHF.

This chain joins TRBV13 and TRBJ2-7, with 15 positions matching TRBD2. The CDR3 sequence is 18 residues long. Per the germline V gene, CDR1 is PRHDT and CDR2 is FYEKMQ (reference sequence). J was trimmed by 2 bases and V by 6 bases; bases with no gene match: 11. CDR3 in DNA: TGTGCCAGCAGTTATAAGGGACTAGCGGGAGGCCGTACCTACGAGCAGTACTTC. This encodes CASSYKGLAGGRTYEQYF. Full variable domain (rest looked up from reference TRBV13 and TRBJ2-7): AAGVIQSPRHLIKEKRETATLKCYPIPRHDTVYWYQQGPGQDPQFLISFYEKMQSDKGSIPDRFSAQQFSDYHSELNMSSLELGDSALYFCASSYKGLAGGRTYEQYFGPGTRLTVT.

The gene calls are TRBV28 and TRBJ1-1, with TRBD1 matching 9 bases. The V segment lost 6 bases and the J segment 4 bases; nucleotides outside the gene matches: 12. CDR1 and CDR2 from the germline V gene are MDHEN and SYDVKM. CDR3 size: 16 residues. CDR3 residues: CASSLTGGGAGTEAFF. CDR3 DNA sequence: TGTGCCAGCAGCTTAACAGGGGGCGGCGCTGGCACTGAAGCTTTCTTT.

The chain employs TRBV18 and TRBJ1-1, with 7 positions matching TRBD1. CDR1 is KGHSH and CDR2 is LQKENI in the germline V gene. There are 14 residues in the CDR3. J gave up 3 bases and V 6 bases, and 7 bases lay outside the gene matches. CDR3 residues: CASSPGRGDTEAFF. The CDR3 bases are TGTGCCAGCTCCCCCGGCAGGGGGGACACTGAAGCTTTCTTT.

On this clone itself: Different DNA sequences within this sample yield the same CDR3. CDR3 sequence (DNA): TGTGCCAGCAGTTTCCAGGGGGTCGGAAACACCATATATTTT. Residues: CASSFQGVGNTIYF. The gene calls are TRBV28 and TRBJ1-3, with 7 bases identical to TRBD1. Germline CDR1 is MDHEN and CDR2 is SYDVKM. The length of the CDR3 is 14 residues. V gave up 3 bases and J gave up 4 bases; unmatched junction bases: 3.

As DNA, the CDR3 is TGTGCCAGCAGCCCGGGACAGGAAGATTCACCCCTCCACTTT. This gives the protein CASSPGQEDSPLHF. The J gene is TRBJ1-6, the V gene TRBV7-2, with 8 positions matching TRBD1. Looked up from germline, CDR1 is SGHTA and CDR2 is FQGNSA. The CDR3 sequence is 14 residues long. V lost 5 bases to trimming and J lost 8 bases; unmatched junction nucleotides: 5.

The CDR3: CASSLSGQYGYTF. The CDR3 DNA sequence: TGTGCCAGCAGTTTATCAGGGCAATATGGCTACACCTTC. The chain carries TRBV28 and TRBJ1-2, with a tentative D call TRBD1 (5 bases). Between the trimmed V and J ends, which lost 1 base and 5 bases, there was a span of 8 bases. CDR1 MDHEN and CDR2 SYDVKM come from the germline V gene. This CDR3 is 13 amino acids long.

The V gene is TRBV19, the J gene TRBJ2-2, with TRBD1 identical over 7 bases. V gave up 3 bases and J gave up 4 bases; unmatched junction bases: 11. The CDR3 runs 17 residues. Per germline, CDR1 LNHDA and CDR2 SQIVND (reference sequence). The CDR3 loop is CASSIGASGTATGELFF. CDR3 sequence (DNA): TGTGCCAGTAGTATCGGGGCGTCGGGGACAGCCACCGGGGAGCTGTTTTTT.

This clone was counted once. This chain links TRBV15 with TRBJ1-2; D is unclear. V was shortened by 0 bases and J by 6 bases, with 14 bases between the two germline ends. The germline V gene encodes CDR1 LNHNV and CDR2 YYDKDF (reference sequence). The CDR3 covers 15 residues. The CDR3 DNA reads TGTGCCACCAGCAGAGATCTCAGGCGTCAGGATGGCTACACCTTC. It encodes CATSRDLRRQDGYTF.

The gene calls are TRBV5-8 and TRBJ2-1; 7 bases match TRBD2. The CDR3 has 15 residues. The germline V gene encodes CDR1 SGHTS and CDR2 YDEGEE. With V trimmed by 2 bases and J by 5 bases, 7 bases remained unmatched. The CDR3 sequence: CASSFSGRTDNEQFF. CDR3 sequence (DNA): TGTGCCAGCAGCTTTAGCGGGCGGACCGACAATGAGCAGTTCTTC.